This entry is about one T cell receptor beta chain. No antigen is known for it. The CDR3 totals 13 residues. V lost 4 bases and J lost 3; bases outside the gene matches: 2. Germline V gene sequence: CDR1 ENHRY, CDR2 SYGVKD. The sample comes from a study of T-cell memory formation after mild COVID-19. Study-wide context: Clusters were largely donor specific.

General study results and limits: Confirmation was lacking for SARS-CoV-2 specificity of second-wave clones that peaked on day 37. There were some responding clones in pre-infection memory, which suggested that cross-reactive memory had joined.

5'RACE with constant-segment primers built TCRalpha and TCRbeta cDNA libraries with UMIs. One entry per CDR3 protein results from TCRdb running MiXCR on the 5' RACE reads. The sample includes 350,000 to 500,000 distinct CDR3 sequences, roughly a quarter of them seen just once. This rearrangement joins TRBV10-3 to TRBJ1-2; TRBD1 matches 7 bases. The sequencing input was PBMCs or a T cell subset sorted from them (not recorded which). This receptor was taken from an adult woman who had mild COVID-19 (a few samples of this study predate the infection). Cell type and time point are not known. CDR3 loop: CAISVQGDYGYTF. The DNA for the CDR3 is TGTGCCATCAGTGTGCAGGGGGACTATGGCTACACCTTC.